The clone carrying this TCR beta chain was detected many times. Its antigen is not identified. This entry is derived from a study of T-cell reconstitution after alpha-beta-depleted transplantation in children. The authors prepared the TCRbeta library with unique molecular identifiers. TCRdb analysed the PCR reads with MiXCR anew, one entry per CDR3 protein. This table holds around 300,000 distinct CDR3 sequences, over 9.5% found once. Study results and limitations: Two months or so post-transplant, alpha-beta T cells reportedly derived from several hundred expanded graft clones. By one year post-transplant, T-cell counts and diversity largely arose from T cells that were newly produced. Surviving recipient T cells and thymic progenitors underlay high day-60 TCRbeta diversity in some patients.

The sequence was obtained from a boy younger than two with acute myeloid leukemia, due to receive a stem cell transplant. The sequenced sample was PBMCs, obtained before TCRalphabeta/CD19-depleted stem cell transplant.

The chain's CDR3 is CASSFRVVTIQLDNEQFF. The CDR3 DNA follows: TGTGCCAGCAGTTTCCGGGTCGTGACTATACAACTTGACAATGAGCAGTTCTTC. The rearrangement uses TRBV12-3 or TRBV12-4 and TRBJ2-1, with TRBD2 as a possible D gene (5 bases). The CDR3 sequence is 18 residues long. With 3 bases removed from V and 5 bases from J, the gap between germline ends came to 23 bases.